The source of this T cell receptor (beta chain) is a study of CD8+CD57+ T cells in acquired aplastic anemia. Study information: Roughly 3 ug was the average amount of DNA from sorted CD4+ and CD8+ cells. CD4+ cell libraries from healthy donors averaged about 10 million reads.

Study-wide results and caveats: Patients and controls had CD8+ Simpson's diversity values that were not significantly distinct. A set of twenty-nine CD8+ CDR3 sequences was shared between patients and controls, and these sequences appeared highly expressed in patients.

Researchers used genomic DNA as the template to profile TCR beta VDJ and CDR3. TCRdb re-derived calls from the reads in MiXCR, one entry per CDR3 protein. The data show fewer than 250,000 distinct CDR3 sequences, roughly 56% seen once. Comments on this clonotype: Its target is unknown. At one end, the junction sequence differs from germline, possibly due to a read error.

The CDR3 contains 14 residues. Germline CDR1 reads SGHTA; CDR2 reads FQGTGA. The V call is TRBV7-3, the J call TRBJ2-5; D is possibly TRBD2 (5 bases). What was sequenced was sorted CD4+, CD8+, or CD8+CD57+ T cells (not recorded which) from PBMCs. The TCR comes from a human donor in good health, serving as a control. The CDR3 sequence is CASSLPRDPETQYF. CDR3 bases: TGTGCTAGCAGCTTACCCCGGGATCCCGAGACCCAGTACTTC.